These 16 T cell receptor beta chains were sequenced from one sample in a study of PD-1 blockade in classical Hodgkin lymphoma. Produced via immunoSEQ multiplex PCR; TCRdb's table is partial and in-frame only. The sample records over 80,000 clones, around nine tenths being singletons. All patients relapsed after autologous stem cell transplantation, and brentuximab vedotin exposure varied. The sequencing used peripheral blood mononuclear cells (PBMCs), collected at baseline. These receptor sequences come from a human donor with classical Hodgkin lymphoma.

The genes are TRBV28 and TRBJ1-3; D is unclear. This CDR3 has 15 amino acids. In germline, CDR1 is MDHEN, CDR2 SYDVKM. The V gene lost 6 bases and the J gene lost 0 bases, with 12 bases spanning the gap. CDR3 DNA: TGTGCCAGCAGACGCGGCGGTCCCTCTGGAAACACCATATATTTT. Translation: CASRRGGPSGNTIYF.

V is TRBV11-3 and J is TRBJ2-7; weak D call: TRBD2 (5 bases). Deletions cut 3 bases from V and 7 bases from J, with 13 bases between. CDR1 SGHNT and CDR2 YENEEA come from the germline V gene. The CDR3 runs to 13 residues. The CDR3 DNA follows: TGTGCCAGCAGCTTGGTCGGGGAAGGGGAGCAGTACTTC. It specifies CASSLVGEGEQYF.

V and J are TRBV9 and TRBJ2-3; D is undetermined. CDR3 length: 18 residues. Germline V gene data show CDR1 as SGDLS and CDR2 as YYNGEE. V was shortened by 1 base and J by 0 bases, with 18 bases between the two germline ends. The CDR3 region is CASSVSQKGFSSTDTQYF. The CDR3 nucleotides read TGTGCCAGCAGCGTAAGTCAGAAGGGCTTCTCTAGCACAGATACGCAGTATTTT.

This sequence joins TRBV9 and TRBJ2-7, with 11 bases matching TRBD1. Per the germline V gene, CDR1 is SGDLS and CDR2 is YYNGEE. The CDR3 consists of 16 residues. V was clipped by 4 bases and J by 3 bases; unmatched bases: 9. CDR3 sequence reads: CASSPSADRGLYEQYF. CDR3 in DNA: TGTGCCAGCAGCCCCTCCGCGGACAGGGGGCTCTACGAGCAGTACTTC.

The chain recombines TRBV18 with TRBJ2-7; TRBD2 is a possible D gene (6 bases). Trimming took off 2 bases at V and 9 bases at J, with 20 bases between the two ends. Per the germline V gene, CDR1 is KGHSH and CDR2 is LQKENI. The CDR3 covers 15 residues. The CDR3 DNA reads TGTGCCAGCTCACCAGCCGGGACTGGAACCAGGGCGCAGTACTTC. Protein: CASSPAGTGTRAQYF.

The chain couples TRBV27 to TRBJ2-1; 13 bases line up with TRBD2. This CDR3 region has 15 residues. The V segment lost 5 bases and the J segment 10 bases; nucleotides outside the gene matches: 8. Germline assignment: CDR1 MNHEY and CDR2 SMNVEV (reference sequence). This chain's CDR3 is CASSTGLAGRREQFF. The CDR3 region has the DNA TGTGCCAGCAGTACGGGACTAGCGGGACGTAGGGAGCAGTTCTTC.

The chain employs TRBV11-2 and TRBJ1-5, with 7 bases matching TRBD1. CDR1 is SGHAT, CDR2 FQNNGV, per germline. V shed 1 base and J 4 bases; nucleotides not matched to a gene: 4. This CDR3 is 15 amino acids long. CDR3 loop: CASSLGPGGNQPQHF. CDR3 nucleotide sequence: TGTGCCAGCAGCTTAGGACCAGGGGGAAATCAGCCCCAGCATTTT. The variable domain in full, with the rest retrieved from reference TRBV11-2 and TRBJ1-5, is EAGVAQSPRYKIIEKRQSVAFWCNPISGHATLYWYQQILGQGPKLLIQFQNNGVVDDSQLPKDRFSAERLKGVDSTLKIQPAKLEDSAVYLCASSLGPGGNQPQHFGDGTRLSIL.

The DNA for the CDR3 is TGTGCCAGCAGCTTATCAGGGGCCGATGGAGATACGCAGTATTTT. It yields the protein CASSLSGADGDTQYF. The genes are TRBV5-6 and TRBJ2-3, with D possibly TRBD1 on 6 matching bases. The CDR3 runs to 15 residues. Per the germline V gene, CDR1 is SGHDT and CDR2 is YYEEEE. Trimming left V 2 bases short and J 5 bases short, with 15 bases between. The complete variable domain, with remaining parts taken from reference TRBV5-6 and TRBJ2-3, reads DAGVTQSPTHLIKTRGQQVTLRCSPKSGHDTVSWYQQALGQGPQFIFQYYEEEERQRGNFPDRFSGHQFPNYSSELNVNALLLGDSALYLCASSLSGADGDTQYFGPGTRLTVL.

Turning to this clone: Distinct nucleotide sequences in the sample also encode this CDR3. The J gene is TRBJ1-2, the V gene TRBV5-1; D remains unclear. The V gene lost 0 bases and the J gene lost 4 bases, with 10 bases spanning the gap. The CDR3 has 14 residues. Germline lookup yields CDR1 SGHRS and CDR2 YFSETQ. CDR3 in amino acids: CASSLGLPGYGYTF. The CDR3 region has the DNA TGCGCCAGCAGCTTGGGACTACCTGGCTATGGCTACACCTTC.

The chain employs TRBV27 and TRBJ1-1; a possible D gene is TRBD1 (5 bases). The CDR3 loop spans 14 amino acids. V was pared by 4 bases and J by 2 bases, with 11 bases between. Germline loops: CDR1 MNHEY, CDR2 SMNVEV (reference sequence). Here the CDR3 DNA reads TGTGCCAGCAGTTCTAACGACAGAAACACTGAAGCTTTCTTT. Translation: CASSSNDRNTEAFF.

V usage is TRBV6-1 and J usage is TRBJ1-2; 8 bases agree with TRBD1. Per germline, CDR1 MNHNS and CDR2 SASEGT. The CDR3 covers 13 residues. V gave up 6 bases and J gave up 6 bases; unmatched junction bases: 6. This chain's CDR3 is CASRLTGGNGYTF. The CDR3 bases are TGTGCCAGCAGGTTAACAGGGGGAAATGGCTACACCTTC.

The rearrangement links TRBV5-1 to TRBJ1-1; 9 positions match TRBD1. This CDR3 has 16 amino acids. Per germline, CDR1 SGHRS and CDR2 YFSETQ. V lost 0 bases, J lost 5 bases, and 8 bases stayed unmatched. In DNA form, the CDR3 reads TGCGCCAGCAGCTTGGCCAACACCGGGACAGGGACTGAAGCTTTCTTT. It translates to CASSLANTGTGTEAFF.

V is TRBV28 and J is TRBJ2-3; the match to TRBD2 covers 9 bases. V lost 5 bases and J lost 6; bases outside the gene matches: 9. Per germline, CDR1 MDHEN and CDR2 SYDVKM. This CDR3 contains 15 residues. As DNA, the CDR3 is TGTGCCAGCAGTCCGGGACTAGCCACGGGGGATACGCAGTATTTT. Protein: CASSPGLATGDTQYF.

This chain joins TRBV29-1 and TRBJ2-3; TRBD2 might be the D (6 bases). Trimming removed 3 bases at V and 0 bases at J, with 16 bases between. This CDR3 spans 16 amino acids. Germline CDR1 and CDR2: SQVTM and ANQGSEA. The DNA for the CDR3 is TGCAGCGTTGACGCCCCGGAGGGGAGAAGCACAGATACGCAGTATTTT. Translating it yields CSVDAPEGRSTDTQYF.

The gene calls are TRBV11-2 and TRBJ1-1; 7 nucleotides line up with TRBD1. The trim removed 5 bases at V and 4 bases at J, leaving 19 bases unmatched. There are 18 residues in the CDR3. Per the germline V gene, CDR1 is SGHAT and CDR2 is FQNNGV. The CDR3 reads CASSLGLSRTGPFTEAFF. CDR3 bases: TGTGCCAGCAGCCTCGGGCTTTCCAGGACAGGCCCCTTCACTGAAGCTTTCTTT.

The chain couples TRBV9 to TRBJ1-2; no firm D call. Germline CDR1 reads SGDLS; CDR2 reads YYNGEE. With 8 bases removed from V and 7 bases from J, the gap between germline ends came to 18 bases. There are 13 residues in the CDR3. The CDR3 DNA sequence: TGTGCCAGTAGTCTAGGCGCGGGTGTTGGCTACACCTTC. Its protein is CASSLGAGVGYTF.